This record concerns one T cell receptor (beta chain) sequence. This clone was picked up one time. Its antigen target is currently unknown. Base qualities are not at hand, and no much larger clone is one base apart. This sample was taken from a study of blood T cell repertoires in COVID-19 (dated by TCRdb to the early 2020s). Study-wide context: Samples covering the acute and convalescent phases of COVID-19 were provided by collaborators in the United States, Italy and Spain. The samples were drawn from two sources: the first 160 participants of the ongoing ImmuneRACE study, and 1,254 subjects contributed by 6 global collaborators. The sample metadata nearly always contained a de-identified subject ID, COVID-19 status, age in years and sex. The repertoires were released in a freely available public database meant as a resource for research on the immune response to SARS-CoV-2. The dataset comprised deeply sampled blood TCRbeta repertoires from subjects exposed to, actively infected with, or recovered from COVID-19. HLA class I and class II types, where available, came from metadata supplied by the sample provider rather than from assay-based typing. The prospective study material was composed of cDNA or gDNA derived from T cells, B-cell-depleted T cells, or PBMCs. The paper as a whole reports these results and caveats: The quantity of clinical and demographic metadata differed by source and by participant and was supplied without curation.

V gives up 2 bases and J gives up 4 bases, and the segment between their germline ends measures 12 bases. CDR1 MNHEY and CDR2 SVGAGI were looked up in the germline V gene. Inclusive of the bounding cysteine and phenylalanine, the CDR3 is 15 residues long. Only the CDR3 part of the read is kept: 45 bases, read in frame from the first base. TCRbeta CDR3 regions were amplified from genomic DNA using the immunoSEQ Assay, a bias-controlled multiplex PCR. Per the source publication's procedure: The number of nucleated cells in each sample was estimated by amplification of reference gene primers within the assay. To quantify the absolute abundance of each unique TCRbeta CDR3 rearrangement, sequence reads were collapsed and filtered. For each sample, productive Simpson clonality was calculated as the square root of Simpson's diversity index over productive rearrangements. TCRdb carries this immuneACCESS record with in-frame sequences only. Its versions omit some clonotypes, under half of them owing to an unresolved V gene in the studies checked, with the rest unexplained. The V and J calls and the clone size are those of that table, but D and trimming were determined from the DNA. This sample is represented by 150,000 to 200,000 clones; around 87% of them were singletons. The leading ten clones occupy 2.5% of the sample.

The collaborating institutions used their own protocols to collect whole blood in K2EDTA tubes. Collaborator samples were shipped for TCRbeta analysis as frozen whole blood, isolated PBMCs, or DNA extracted from either sample type. The chain links TRBV6-5 with TRBJ1-3; the D gene is not confidently resolved. Sequencing was performed on peripheral blood. This TCR came from a middle-aged man with active or convalescent COVID-19. The base sequence is TGTGCCAGCAGTTACGGTCCGTCTACGGGAAACACCATATATTTT. This translates into CASSYGPSTGNTIYF.